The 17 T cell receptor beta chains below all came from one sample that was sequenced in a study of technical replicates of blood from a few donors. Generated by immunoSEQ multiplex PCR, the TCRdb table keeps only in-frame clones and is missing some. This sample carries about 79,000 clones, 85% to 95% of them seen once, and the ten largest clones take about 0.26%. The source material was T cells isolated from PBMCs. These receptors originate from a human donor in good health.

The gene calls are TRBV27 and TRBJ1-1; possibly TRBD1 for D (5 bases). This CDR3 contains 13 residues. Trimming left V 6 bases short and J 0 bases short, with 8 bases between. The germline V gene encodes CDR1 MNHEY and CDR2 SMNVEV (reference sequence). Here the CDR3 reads CASRGLMNTEAFF. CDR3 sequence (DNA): TGTGCCAGCAGGGGACTTATGAACACTGAAGCTTTCTTT.

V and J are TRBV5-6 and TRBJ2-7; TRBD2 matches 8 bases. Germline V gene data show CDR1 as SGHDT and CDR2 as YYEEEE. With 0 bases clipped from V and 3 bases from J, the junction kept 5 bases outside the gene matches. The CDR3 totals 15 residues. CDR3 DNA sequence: TGTGCCAGCAGCTTGGTCGGGACTAGACACTACGAGCAGTACTTC. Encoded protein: CASSLVGTRHYEQYF.

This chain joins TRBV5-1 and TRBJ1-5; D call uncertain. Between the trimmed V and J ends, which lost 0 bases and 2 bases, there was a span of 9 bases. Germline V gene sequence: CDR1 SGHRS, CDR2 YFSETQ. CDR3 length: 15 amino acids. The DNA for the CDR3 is TGCGCCAGCAGCTTGGCGGGGTTTGGCAATCAGCCCCAGCATTTT. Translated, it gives CASSLAGFGNQPQHF.

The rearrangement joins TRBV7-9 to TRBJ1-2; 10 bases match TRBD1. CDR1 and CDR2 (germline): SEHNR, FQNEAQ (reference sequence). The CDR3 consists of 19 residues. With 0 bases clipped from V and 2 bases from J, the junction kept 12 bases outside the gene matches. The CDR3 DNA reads TGTGCCAGCAGCTTAGCCATTCGAGGTCGGGACAGGGGAAACTATGGCTACACCTTC. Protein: CASSLAIRGRDRGNYGYTF.

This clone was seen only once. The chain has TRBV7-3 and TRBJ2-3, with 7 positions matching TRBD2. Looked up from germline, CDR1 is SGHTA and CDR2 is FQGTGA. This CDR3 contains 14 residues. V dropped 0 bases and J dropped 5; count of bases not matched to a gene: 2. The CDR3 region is CASSLTSGGDTQYF. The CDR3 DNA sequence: TGTGCCAGCAGCTTAACGTCGGGGGGAGATACGCAGTATTTT.

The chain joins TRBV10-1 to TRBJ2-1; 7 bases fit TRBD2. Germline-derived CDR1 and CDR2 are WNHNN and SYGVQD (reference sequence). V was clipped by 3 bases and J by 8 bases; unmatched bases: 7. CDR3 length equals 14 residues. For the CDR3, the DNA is TGCGCCAGCAGTGACGGACTAGTGTTCGATGAGCAGTTCTTC. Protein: CASSDGLVFDEQFF.

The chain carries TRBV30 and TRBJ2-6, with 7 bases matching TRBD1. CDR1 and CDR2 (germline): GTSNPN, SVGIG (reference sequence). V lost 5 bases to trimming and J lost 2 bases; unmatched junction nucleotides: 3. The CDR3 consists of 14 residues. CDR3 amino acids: CAWVTGAGANVLTF. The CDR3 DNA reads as TGTGCCTGGGTTACAGGGGCTGGGGCCAACGTCCTGACTTTC.

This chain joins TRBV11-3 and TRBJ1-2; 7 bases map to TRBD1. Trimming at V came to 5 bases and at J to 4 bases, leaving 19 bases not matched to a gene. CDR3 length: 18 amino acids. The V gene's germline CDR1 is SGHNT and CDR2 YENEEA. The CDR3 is CASSLHVGNRGPFYGYTF. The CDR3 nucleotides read TGTGCCAGCAGCCTTCACGTCGGTAACAGGGGCCCCTTCTATGGCTACACCTTC. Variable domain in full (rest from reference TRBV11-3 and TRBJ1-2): EAGVVQSPRYKIIEKKQPVAFWCNPISGHNTLYWYLQNLGQGPELLIRYENEEAVDDSQLPKDRFSAERLKGVDSTLKIQPAELGDSAVYLCASSLHVGNRGPFYGYTFGSGTRLTVV.

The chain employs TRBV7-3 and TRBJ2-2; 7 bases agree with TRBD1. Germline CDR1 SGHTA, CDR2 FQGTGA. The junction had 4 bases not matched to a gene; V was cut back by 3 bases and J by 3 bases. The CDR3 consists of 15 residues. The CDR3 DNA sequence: TGTGCCAGCAGCTTGACAGGGCGAGACACCGGGGAGCTGTTTTTT. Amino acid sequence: CASSLTGRDTGELFF.

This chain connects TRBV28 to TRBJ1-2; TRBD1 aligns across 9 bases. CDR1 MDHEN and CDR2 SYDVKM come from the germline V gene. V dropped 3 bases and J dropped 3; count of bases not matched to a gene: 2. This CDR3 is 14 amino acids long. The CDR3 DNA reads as TGTGCCAGCAGTTTGGGACAGGGAGACTATGGCTACACCTTC. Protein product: CASSLGQGDYGYTF.

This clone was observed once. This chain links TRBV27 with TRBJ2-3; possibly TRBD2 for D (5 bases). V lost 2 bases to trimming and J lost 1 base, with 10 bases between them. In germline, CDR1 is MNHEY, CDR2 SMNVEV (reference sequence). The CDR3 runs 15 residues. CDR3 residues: CASSLAGSGTDTQYF. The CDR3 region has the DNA TGTGCCAGCAGTTTAGCTGGGAGTGGCACAGATACGCAGTATTTT.

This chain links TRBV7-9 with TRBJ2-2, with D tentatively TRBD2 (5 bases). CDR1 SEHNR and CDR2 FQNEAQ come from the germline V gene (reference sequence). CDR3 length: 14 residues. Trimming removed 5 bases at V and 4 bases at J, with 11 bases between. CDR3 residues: CASSLGVATGELFF. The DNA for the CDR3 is TGTGCCAGCAGCCTCGGGGTTGCCACCGGGGAGCTGTTTTTT.

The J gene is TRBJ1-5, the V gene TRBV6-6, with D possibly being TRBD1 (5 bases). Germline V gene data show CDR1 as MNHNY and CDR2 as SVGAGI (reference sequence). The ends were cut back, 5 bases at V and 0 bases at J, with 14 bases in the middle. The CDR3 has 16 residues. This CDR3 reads CASSPYRRPSNQPQHF. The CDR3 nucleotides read TGTGCCAGCAGTCCTTACAGGAGACCTAGCAATCAGCCCCAGCATTTT.

The CDR3 DNA sequence: TGTGCCAGCTCACCAGGGACAGAGCTCTACGAGCAGTACTTC. Its protein is CASSPGTELYEQYF. The rearrangement links TRBV18 to TRBJ2-7, with 7 bases that match TRBD1. Germline lookup yields CDR1 KGHSH and CDR2 LQKENI. CDR3 size: 14 residues. The V segment lost 2 bases and the J segment 3 bases; nucleotides outside the gene matches: 4.

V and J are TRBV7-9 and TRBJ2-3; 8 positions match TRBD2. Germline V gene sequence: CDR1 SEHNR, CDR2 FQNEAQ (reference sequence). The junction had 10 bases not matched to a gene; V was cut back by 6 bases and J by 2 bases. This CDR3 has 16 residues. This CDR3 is CASRPLSGSYTDTQYF. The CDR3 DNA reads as TGTGCCAGCAGACCCTTGAGCGGGAGTTACACAGATACGCAGTATTTT.

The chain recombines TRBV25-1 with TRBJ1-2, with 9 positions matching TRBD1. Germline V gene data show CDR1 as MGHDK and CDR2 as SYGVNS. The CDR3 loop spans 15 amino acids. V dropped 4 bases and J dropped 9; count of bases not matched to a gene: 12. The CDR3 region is CASSANPGQGTSYTF. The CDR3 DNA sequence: TGTGCCAGCAGTGCGAATCCGGGACAGGGTACCAGCTACACCTTC.

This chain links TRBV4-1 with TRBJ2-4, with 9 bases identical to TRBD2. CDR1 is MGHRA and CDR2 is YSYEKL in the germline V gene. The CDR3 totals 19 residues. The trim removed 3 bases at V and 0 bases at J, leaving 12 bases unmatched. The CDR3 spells CASSHPQKAGGVAKNIQYF. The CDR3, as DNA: TGCGCCAGCAGCCATCCCCAAAAAGCGGGGGGCGTAGCCAAAAACATTCAGTACTTC.